This T cell receptor (beta chain) was sequenced for a study of Tregs in tolerant kidney transplant recipients. This clone is medium-sized. Antigen unknown. Profiled with immunoSEQ multiplex PCR; TCRdb holds only in-frame clones, not every one. Here the sample spans 6,500 to 10,000 clones, approximately 46% being singletons. The CDR3 sequence is 14 residues long. Trimming at V came to 5 bases and at J to 6 bases, leaving 9 bases not matched to a gene. The germline V gene encodes CDR1 SGHAT and CDR2 FQNNGV. The gene calls are TRBV11-2 and TRBJ2-7; 8 positions agree with TRBD2. The sequence was collected from a human donor in good health. The sample comprised CD4+ T cells from blood cultured with allogeneic cells. CDR3 sequence: CASSPLGRESEQYF. Written as DNA, the CDR3 is TGTGCCAGCAGCCCCCTCGGGAGGGAGTCCGAGCAGTACTTC. The full variable domain, its missing parts supplied by reference TRBV11-2 and TRBJ2-7, is EAGVAQSPRYKIIEKRQSVAFWCNPISGHATLYWYQQILGQGPKLLIQFQNNGVVDDSQLPKDRFSAERLKGVDSTLKIQPAKLEDSAVYLCASSPLGRESEQYFGPGTRLTVT.